The 24 T cell receptor beta chains reported below all come from one sample, sequenced in a study of read filtering for tumor transcriptome and immune sequencing. The library was built from roughly 400 ng RNA with molecular barcoded adaptors for alpha/delta and beta/gamma chains. MiXCR, run by TCRdb on the reads, gives a single entry per CDR3 protein. The repertoire holds around 26,000 distinct CDR3 sequences, approximately 15% seen once, with over 35% in the top ten. The material sequenced was a population of CD138-negative cells sorted from bone marrow. The receptor source for this set is a donor aged 40 or over with multiple myeloma.

This clonotype was observed once. A much larger clone sits a single nucleotide away, making a read error possible. The chain has TRBV4-1 and TRBJ1-1, with 7 bases aligning to TRBD1. This CDR3 spans 17 amino acids. Germline assignment: CDR1 MGHRA and CDR2 YSYEKL. The CDR3 loop is CASIQLQETGDNTEAFF. CDR3 DNA: TGTGCCAGCATCCAACTTCAGGAAACAGGGGATAACACTGAAGCTTTCTTT.

This clonotype has at least ten counts. The V gene is TRBV25-1, the J gene TRBJ2-2; D remains ambiguous. V lost 8 bases and J 0 bases, leaving 4 bases between the germline ends. CDR1 is MGHDK, CDR2 SYGVNS, per germline. This CDR3 is built from 12 residues. CDR3 region: CASGPNTGELFF. For the CDR3, the DNA is TGTGCCAGCGGCCCGAACACCGGGGAGCTGTTTTTT. The full variable domain, with the rest looked up from reference TRBV25-1 and TRBJ2-2, is EADIYQTPRYLVIGTGKKITLECSQTMGHDKMYWYQQDPGMELHLIHYSYGVNSTEKGDLSSESTVSRIRTEHFPLTLESARPSHTSQYLCASGPNTGELFFGEGSRLTVL.

In this sample, this clonotype turned up many times. This chain joins TRBV9 and TRBJ2-1; D not certain. The CDR3 length is 12 residues. In germline, CDR1 is SGDLS, CDR2 YYNGEE. The V end was cut by 5 bases, the J end by 9 bases, with 12 bases between. The CDR3 nucleotides read TGTGCCAGCAGTCTGCCTAGGCGTGAGCAGTTCTTC. Its protein product is CASSLPRREQFF.

This clonotype was observed many times. The chain links TRBV28 to TRBJ2-5; D uncertain. CDR1 is MDHEN and CDR2 is SYDVKM in the germline V gene. The length of the CDR3 is 13 residues. With 5 bases removed from V and 0 bases from J, the gap between germline ends came to 7 bases. The CDR3 region has the DNA TGTGCCAGCAGTCAACACAACCAAGAGACCCAGTACTTC. Translation: CASSQHNQETQYF.

This clonotype was observed many times. The J gene is TRBJ2-1, the V gene TRBV2; 8 bases match TRBD1. The germline CDR1 and CDR2 sequences are SNHLY and FYNNEI. Losses at the gene ends were 3 bases for V and 14 bases for J; bases not matched to a gene: 9. The CDR3 contains 13 residues. In DNA form, the CDR3 reads TGTGCCAGCAGTGAGCCTCCCGGGACAGGAGAGTTCTTC. Protein product: CASSEPPGTGEFF. The entire variable domain, with the rest obtained from reference TRBV2 and TRBJ2-1, is as follows: EPEVTQTPSHQVTQMGQEVILRCVPISNHLYFYWYRQILGQKVEFLVSFYNNEISEKSEIFDDQFSVERPDGSNFTLKIRSTKLEDSAMYFCASSEPPGTGEFFGPGTRLTVL.

In its sample, this clonotype is medium-sized (0.01 to 0.1%). CDR3 in DNA: TGTGCCAGCAGTTCCGGGGAGCTGTTTTTT. As protein: CASSSGELFF. The chain has TRBV25-1 and TRBJ2-2; D is unresolved. CDR1 and CDR2 from the germline V gene are MGHDK and SYGVNS. The CDR3 is 10 amino acids. V was clipped by 5 bases and J by 6 bases, with 1 base between them.

Comment on this clonotype: A read error may account for a junction end that differs from germline. The chain has TRBV7-6 and TRBJ1-5; D call uncertain. The germline CDR1 and CDR2 sequences are SGHVS and FNYEAQ. CDR3 size: 15 residues. This CDR3 is CASSPLDDGNQPRHF. The DNA for the CDR3 is TGCGCCAGCAGCCCGCTGGACGATGGCAATCAGCCCCGGCATTTT. Complete variable domain (other parts from reference TRBV7-6 and TRBJ1-5): GAGVSQSPRYKVTKRGQDVALRCDPISGHVSLYWYRQALGQGPEFLTYFNYEAQQDKSGLPNDRFSAERPEGSISTLTIQRTEQRDSAMYRCASSPLDDGNQPRHFGDGTRLSIL.

Many counts were recorded for this clonotype. The chain uses TRBV7-9 and TRBJ1-1, with unresolved D. The CDR3 is 14 amino acids. The V end lost 1 base, the J end lost 5 bases, and 11 bases lay between the germline ends. Per the germline V gene, CDR1 is SEHNR and CDR2 is FQNEAQ (reference sequence). The CDR3 DNA sequence: TGTGCCAGCAGCTTAGGTACCCAATTTACTGAAGCTTTCTTT. Protein sequence: CASSLGTQFTEAFF.

The table lists this clonotype with many counts. V usage is TRBV30 and J usage is TRBJ2-7; D not certain. The germline gives CDR1 GTSNPN, CDR2 SVGIG (reference sequence). The V and J ends lost 0 bases and 0 bases respectively, with 9 bases between them. This CDR3 has 14 amino acids. In nucleotides, the CDR3 is TGTGCCTGGAGTGTATCCGGTGCCTCCTACGAGCAGTACTTC. Translated: CAWSVSGASYEQYF. Filled out from reference TRBV30 and TRBJ2-7, the complete variable domain reads SQTIHQWPATLVQPVGSPLSLECTVEGTSNPNLYWYRQAAGRGLQLLFYSVGIGQISSEVPQNLSASRPQDRQFILSSKKLLLSDSGFYLCAWSVSGASYEQYFGPGTRLTVT.

This clonotype was seen a handful of times. One base separates it from a far larger clone, so it is likely a read error. The gene calls are TRBV11-3 and TRBJ2-1; no firm D call. Germline CDR1 SGHNT, CDR2 YENEEA. CDR3 size: 13 residues. CDR3 DNA: TGTGCCAGCAGCAAGTCCTCCCTCAATGGGCAGTTCTTC. Amino acid sequence: CASSKSSLNGQFF.

This clonotype appeared many times. The chain recombines TRBV7-2 with TRBJ2-3; maybe TRBD1 (6 bases). This CDR3 comprises 13 residues. Between the trimmed V and J ends, which lost 7 bases and 6 bases, there was a span of 14 bases. Germline V gene sequence: CDR1 SGHTA, CDR2 FQGNSA. The CDR3 spells CASTNRVSDTQYF. As DNA, the CDR3 is TGTGCCAGCACTAACAGGGTATCGGATACGCAGTATTTT.

In the case of this clonotype: The junction shows a germline mismatch at one end, possibly a read error. The chain joins TRBV5-4 to TRBJ2-1, with D possibly TRBD2 on 6 matching bases. Germline-derived CDR1 and CDR2 are SGHNT and YYREEE (reference sequence). The CDR3 covers 14 residues. The CDR3 here is CASQSGGLYNEQLF. The CDR3 DNA sequence: TGTGCCAGTCAGAGTGGGGGACTGTACAATGAGCAGCTCTTC.

This clonotype came up many times. The chain recombines TRBV7-9 with TRBJ1-4; D is undetermined. Germline V gene data show CDR1 as SEHNR and CDR2 as FQNEAQ (reference sequence). The CDR3 length is 13 residues. V lost 5 bases and J 3 bases, leaving 7 bases between the germline ends. This CDR3 reads CASSPEANEKLFF. CDR3 coding DNA: TGTGCCAGCAGCCCCGAGGCTAATGAAAAACTGTTTTTT.

J is TRBJ2-2 and V is TRBV11-2, with 8 positions matching TRBD2. The CDR3 covers 16 residues. V lost 1 base to trimming and J lost 1 base; unmatched junction nucleotides: 2. Germline CDR1 reads SGHAT; CDR2 reads FQNNGV. The CDR3: CASSLALAGNTGELFF. The CDR3 nucleotides read TGTGCCAGCAGCTTAGCTCTAGCGGGGAACACCGGGGAGCTGTTTTTT.

Turning to this clonotype: One base away lies a much larger clone, so this may be a sequencing read error. The gene calls are TRBV4-3 and TRBJ2-6; TRBD2 agrees at 12 bases. The CDR3 length is 20 residues. The V segment lost 3 bases and the J segment 0 bases; nucleotides outside the gene matches: 9. CDR1 LGHNA and CDR2 YSLEER come from the germline V gene. The DNA of the CDR3 is TGCGCCAGCAGCCAGGTGACTAGCGGGGGTGGGAGCTCTGGGGCCAACGTCCTGACTTTC. The encoded protein is CASSQVTSGGGSSGANVLTF.

This clonotype showed up many times. The chain recombines TRBV28 with TRBJ2-1, with D perhaps matching TRBD1 (6 bases). Between the trimmed V and J ends, which lost 3 bases and 4 bases, there was a span of 19 bases. CDR1 and CDR2 from the germline V gene are MDHEN and SYDVKM. This CDR3 has 17 residues. The CDR3 loop is CASSLIGVTGSYNEQFF. CDR3 bases: TGTGCCAGCAGTTTGATCGGCGTAACAGGGAGTTACAATGAGCAGTTCTTC.

This clonotype was seen at least ten times. V is TRBV6-1 and J is TRBJ2-3; D might be TRBD2 (5 bases). The V gene lost 8 bases and the J gene lost 4 bases, with 13 bases spanning the gap. This CDR3 contains 13 residues. Germline V gene data show CDR1 as MNHNS and CDR2 as SASEGT. This chain's CDR3 is CASAIQEADTQYF. For the CDR3, the DNA is TGTGCCAGCGCGATCCAGGAGGCAGATACGCAGTATTTT.

Turning to this clonotype: A far more abundant clone sits one base away, making this likely a read error. The chain joins TRBV3-2 to TRBJ2-3. TRBV3-2 is given as a pseudogene. The CDR3 contains 15 residues. The CDR3 sequence: CAGSQDHVPADTQYF. Written as DNA, the CDR3 is TGTGCCGGCAGCCAAGATCACGTTCCGGCAGATACGCAGTATTTT.

The chain carries TRBV18 and TRBJ2-2; 10 nucleotides align to TRBD2. Germline CDR1 reads KGHSH; CDR2 reads LQKENI. The V segment lost 3 bases and the J segment 1 base; nucleotides outside the gene matches: 2. The CDR3 runs 16 residues. The CDR3 DNA reads TGTGCCAGCTCACCCCGGACTAGCGGGAACACCGGGGAGCTGTTTTTT. As protein: CASSPRTSGNTGELFF.

This clonotype has a count of ten or more. V is TRBV29-1 and J is TRBJ2-1; no definite D call. This CDR3 comprises 14 residues. CDR1 is SQVTM, CDR2 ANQGSEA, per germline. With 6 bases removed from V and 4 bases from J, the gap between germline ends came to 16 bases. This chain's CDR3 is CSVPKSPWYNEQFF. The CDR3 DNA sequence: TGCAGCGTCCCCAAGTCCCCTTGGTACAATGAGCAGTTCTTC.

This clonotype was seen repeatedly, ten times or more. This rearrangement joins TRBV6-6 to TRBJ1-4; D gene uncertain. Germline V gene sequence: CDR1 MNHNY, CDR2 SVGAGI (reference sequence). The CDR3 is 11 amino acids. V lost 2 bases and J lost 7, with 2 bases in between. CDR3 sequence (DNA): TGTGCCAGCAGTTACGGTGAAAAACTGTTTTTT. Residues: CASSYGEKLFF.

Note on this clonotype: A much more abundant neighbour one base away suggests this may be a read error. The CDR3 does not close with the conserved phenylalanine or tryptophan, likely indicating a read error. V and J are TRBV5-1 and TRBJ1-1; D uncertain. Germline CDR1 is SGHRS and CDR2 is YFSETQ. Trimming took 2 bases from V and 0 from J, leaving 5 bases between them. CDR3 length: 13 amino acids. CDR3 bases: TGCGCCAGCAGCTTCAAGATGAACACTGAAGCTTTCCTT. This encodes CASSFKMNTEAFL.

This clonotype was recorded a few times. A clone one base away is much larger, so this may be a read error. This chain links TRBV20-1 with TRBJ1-5; D gene unclear. From germline, CDR1 is DFQATT and CDR2 SNEGSKA (reference sequence). CDR3 size: 12 residues. The CDR3 here is CSARAYNQLQHF. CDR3 DNA sequence: TGCAGTGCTAGAGCTTACAATCAGCTCCAGCATTTT.

Many counts were recorded for this clonotype. The J gene is TRBJ2-1, the V gene TRBV6-5, with no clear D. Germline V gene lookup returns CDR1 MNHEY and CDR2 SVGAGI. V was trimmed by 8 bases and J by 8 bases, leaving 16 bases between them. The CDR3 loop spans 13 amino acids. The CDR3 loop reads CASFRIRGDEQFF. CDR3 DNA sequence: TGTGCCAGCTTCAGGATTAGAGGCGATGAGCAGTTCTTC.